This entry lists 24 T cell receptor beta chains sequenced from one sample in a study of OX40 agonist ivuxolimab in advanced cancers. TCRdb's table, derived via immunoSEQ multiplex PCR, lists solely in-frame clones and lacks some. The table includes more than 15,000 clones, 80% detected once. The sample consisted of CD4+ or CD8+ T cells sorted from blood, taken in a trial of the OX40 agonist ivuxolimab. The receptor source for this set is an adult with an advanced solid tumor such as melanoma, head and neck, liver or kidney cancer.

This clone was observed a handful of times. V gene TRBV30 combines with J gene TRBJ1-1, with 10 bases identical to TRBD1. This CDR3 spans 13 amino acids. In germline, CDR1 is GTSNPN, CDR2 SVGIG (reference sequence). Trimming at V came to 0 bases and at J to 10 bases, leaving 5 bases not matched to a gene. The DNA of the CDR3 is TGTGCCTGGAGTGTGGGACAGGGGTCGGGAGCTTTCTTT. Its translation: CAWSVGQGSGAFF.

The chain recombines TRBV5-1 with TRBJ1-1; D unresolved. There are 14 residues in the CDR3. V lost 1 base, J lost 5 bases, and 12 bases lay in between. Germline V gene sequence: CDR1 SGHRS, CDR2 YFSETQ. CDR3 nucleotides: TGCGCCAGCAGCTTGAACAGCCTGGTTACTGAAGCTTTCTTT. Protein sequence: CASSLNSLVTEAFF. The whole variable domain, filled in from reference TRBV5-1 and TRBJ1-1, reads KAGVTQTPRYLIKTRGQQVTLSCSPISGHRSVSWYQQTPGQGLQFLFEYFSETQRNKGNFPGRFSGRQFSNSRSEMNVSTLELGDSALYLCASSLNSLVTEAFFGQGTRLTVV.

This chain joins TRBV2 and TRBJ2-7; the D gene is possibly TRBD1 (7 bases). CDR1 is SNHLY and CDR2 is FYNNEI in the germline V gene. This CDR3 region has 13 residues. Trimming cost V 11 bases and J 0 bases, with 14 bases left between them. The CDR3 sequence is CAGEDRSSYEQYF. CDR3 nucleotide sequence: TGTGCCGGGGAGGACAGGAGCTCCTACGAGCAGTACTTC.

In its sample, this clone ranks as medium-sized. V usage is TRBV5-1 and J usage is TRBJ2-3; a weak D match, TRBD2 (5 bases). V was shortened by 6 bases and J by 2 bases, with 16 bases between the two germline ends. The length of the CDR3 is 15 residues. Germline V gene data show CDR1 as SGHRS and CDR2 as YFSETQ. The CDR3 bases are TGCGCCAGCAAAGGAAAGGACTCCAACACAGATACGCAGTATTTT. Translated, it gives CASKGKDSNTDTQYF.

This sequence joins TRBV5-1 and TRBJ2-2; D uncertain. Germline assignment: CDR1 SGHRS and CDR2 YFSETQ. This CDR3 is 13 amino acids long. V dropped 2 bases and J dropped 3 bases, with 5 bases sitting between them. The CDR3 DNA sequence: TGCGCCAGCAGCTTTTTATACACCGGGGAGCTGTTTTTT. It yields the protein CASSFLYTGELFF.

Comments on this clone: This may stem from a read error, because a much larger clone lies one nucleotide away. The V and J genes are TRBV5-6 and TRBJ2-4; unclear D gene. The V gene's germline CDR1 is SGHDT and CDR2 YYEEEE. This CDR3 has 17 residues. The CDR3 bases are TGTACCAGCAGCTCGGACGGTGGATCTCTAGCCAAAAACATTCAGTACTTC. It yields the protein CTSSSDGGSLAKNIQYF.

This rearrangement joins TRBV10-2 to TRBJ2-6; D not resolved. V was pared by 5 bases and J by 5 bases, with 19 bases between. CDR3 size: 17 residues. Germline V gene data show CDR1 as WSHSY and CDR2 as SAAADI. The CDR3 is CASSRGCTQSRANVLTF. The CDR3 DNA reads as TGCGCCAGCAGTAGAGGATGCACTCAAAGTCGGGCCAACGTCCTGACTTTC.

The V and J genes are TRBV4-1 and TRBJ1-1; 8 positions agree with TRBD1. The V gene end was trimmed by 1 base and the J gene end by 4 bases; junction bases not matched to a gene: 8. Germline CDR1 reads MGHRA; CDR2 reads YSYEKL. This CDR3 is 16 amino acids long. DNA of the CDR3: TGCGCCAGCAGCCAAGGGGTGGAGCAGGGGGCCACTGAAGCTTTCTTT. Translated, it gives CASSQGVEQGATEAFF.

In its sample, this clone was seen once. J is TRBJ2-2 and V is TRBV28, with TRBD1 matching over 8 bases. The CDR3 runs 17 residues. Germline CDR1 and CDR2: MDHEN and SYDVKM. The V gene end was trimmed by 1 base and the J gene end by 6 bases; junction bases not matched to a gene: 10. The chain's CDR3 is CASSLYLTGVEAGELFF. Written as DNA, the CDR3 is TGTGCCAGCAGTTTATACCTGACAGGGGTCGAAGCCGGGGAGCTGTTTTTT.

The sample holds a few counts of this clone. The chain recombines TRBV6-1 with TRBJ1-6, with 7 bases lining up with TRBD1. This CDR3 is built from 15 residues. Unmatched junction bases numbered 5, after V lost 2 bases and J lost 7 bases. The germline V gene has CDR1 MNHNS and CDR2 SASEGT. In DNA, the CDR3 is TGTGCCAGCAGTGAAACTCCACAGGGGAATTCACCCCTCCACTTT. Translation: CASSETPQGNSPLHF.

The chain combines TRBV10-3 with TRBJ2-1; 10 bases are shared with TRBD2. The V and J ends lost 10 bases and 4 bases, in that order; junction bases with no gene match: 7. CDR1 and CDR2 from the germline V gene are ENHRY and SYGVKD. The CDR3 consists of 14 residues. Here the CDR3 reads CATGTSATYNEQFF. Here the CDR3 DNA reads TGTGCCACCGGGACTAGCGCTACTTACAATGAGCAGTTCTTC.

The chain employs TRBV4-1 and TRBJ1-1, with TRBD1 matching 7 bases. Per germline, CDR1 MGHRA and CDR2 YSYEKL. This CDR3 has 16 amino acids. The V gene end was trimmed by 5 bases and the J gene end by 0 bases; junction bases not matched to a gene: 9. CDR3 DNA: TGCGCCAGCAGCGAAAAGGACAGGAGCATGAACACTGAAGCTTTCTTT. Its protein is CASSEKDRSMNTEAFF.

This clone turned up a few times. The chain couples TRBV7-8 to TRBJ2-2; TRBD1 matches 10 bases. Germline V gives CDR1 SGHVS, CDR2 FQNEAQ. The CDR3 spans 16 residues. V lost 5 bases and J lost 5; bases outside the gene matches: 8. CDR3 loop: CASSPGTGEGTGELFF. DNA of the CDR3: TGTGCCAGCAGCCCCGGGACAGGGGAGGGAACCGGGGAGCTGTTTTTT.

The chain joins TRBV10-3 to TRBJ2-2, with unresolved D. From germline, CDR1 is ENHRY and CDR2 SYGVKD. V lost 4 bases and J 6 bases, leaving 12 bases between the germline ends. The CDR3 is 14 residues long. The CDR3 loop is CAISVFDRSGELFF. The CDR3 nucleotides are TGTGCCATCAGTGTATTCGACCGTTCCGGGGAGCTGTTTTTT.

The rearrangement joins TRBV7-9 to TRBJ2-2, with D hard to call. The V end lost 6 bases, the J end lost 1 base, and 9 bases lay between the germline ends. CDR3 size: 14 residues. Germline CDR1 SEHNR, CDR2 FQNEAQ (reference sequence). This chain's CDR3 is CASSPLKNTGELFF. CDR3 DNA sequence: TGTGCCAGCAGTCCCCTGAAGAACACCGGGGAGCTGTTTTTT.

The chain carries TRBV7-8 and TRBJ1-5; D gene ambiguous. Trimming stripped 1 base from V and 1 base from J, with 8 bases between. Germline values: CDR1 SGHVS, CDR2 FQNEAQ. CDR3 length equals 15 residues. The CDR3 DNA follows: TGTGCCAGCAGCTTAGTATCATCGAGCAATCAGCCCCAGCATTTT. It is translated as CASSLVSSSNQPQHF.

This sequence joins TRBV29-1 and TRBJ1-4, with 7 positions matching TRBD1. V was pared by 7 bases and J by 1 base, with 3 bases of the junction left unmatched. CDR1 is SQVTM and CDR2 is ANQGSEA in the germline V gene. The CDR3 spans 13 residues. The CDR3 reads CSAGGGTNEKLFF. CDR3 nucleotides: TGCAGCGCAGGGGGTGGAACTAATGAAAAACTGTTTTTT. The entire variable domain, with the rest obtained from reference TRBV29-1 and TRBJ1-4, is as follows: SAVISQKPSRDICQRGTSLTIQCQVDSQVTMMFWYRQQPGQSLTLIATANQGSEATYESGFVIDKFPISRPNLTFSTLTVSNMSPEDSSIYLCSAGGGTNEKLFFGSGTQLSVL.

V gene TRBV6-4 combines with J gene TRBJ2-1, with TRBD1 matching 7 bases. The germline CDR1 and CDR2 sequences are MRHNA and SNTAGT. The CDR3 is 16 residues long. V lost 2 bases and J lost 4; bases outside the gene matches: 8. The CDR3 protein is CASSDRTGEPYNEQFF. The CDR3 bases are TGTGCCAGCAGTGACCGAACAGGGGAGCCATACAATGAGCAGTTCTTC.

The rearrangement links TRBV30 to TRBJ2-3; possibly TRBD1 or TRBD2 for D (6 bases each). Germline loops: CDR1 GTSNPN, CDR2 SVGIG (reference sequence). The CDR3 totals 15 residues. V was pared by 4 bases and J by 4 bases, with 18 bases between. CDR3 bases: TGTGCCTGGACCTCACGCTACAGGGAGGCAGATACGCAGTATTTT. Translation gives CAWTSRYREADTQYF.

V usage is TRBV5-1 and J usage is TRBJ1-2; 8 bases map to TRBD1. J lost 4 bases, V lost 3 bases, and 8 bases had no gene match. This CDR3 is built from 15 residues. Germline CDR1 is SGHRS and CDR2 is YFSETQ. This CDR3 reads CASSSSETGAYGYTF. CDR3 nucleotides: TGCGCCAGCAGCTCCTCCGAGACAGGGGCCTATGGCTACACCTTC.

This clone was recorded once. The gene calls are TRBV6-5 and TRBJ2-1; D might be TRBD2 (5 bases). The germline V gene encodes CDR1 MNHEY and CDR2 SVGAGI. Trimming stripped 1 base from V and 6 bases from J, with 13 bases between. The CDR3 runs 15 residues. CDR3 loop: CASSYFAGLANEQFF. The CDR3 nucleotides are TGTGCCAGCAGTTACTTTGCGGGCCTGGCCAATGAGCAGTTCTTC.

This clone was recorded once. The chain couples TRBV13 to TRBJ1-1; D is unclear. CDR3 size: 11 residues. The germline V gene has CDR1 PRHDT and CDR2 FYEKMQ (reference sequence). Trimming left V 0 bases short and J 7 bases short, with 3 bases between. CDR3 in amino acids: CASSLGSEAFF. CDR3 coding DNA: TGTGCCAGCAGCTTAGGTAGTGAAGCTTTCTTT.

The chain combines TRBV28 with TRBJ2-7, with unresolved D. Trimming took 2 bases from V and 7 from J, leaving 18 bases between them. The CDR3 covers 15 residues. Germline V gene data show CDR1 as MDHEN and CDR2 as SYDVKM. CDR3 amino acids: CASSLLQTNPFEQYF. The CDR3 bases are TGTGCCAGCAGTTTACTCCAGACAAACCCCTTTGAGCAGTACTTC.

This clone has a single count. The V and J genes are TRBV19 and TRBJ2-1; the D gene is possibly TRBD2 (5 bases). Germline-derived CDR1 and CDR2 are LNHDA and SQIVND (reference sequence). The CDR3 runs to 14 residues. Trimming stripped 0 bases from V and 9 bases from J, with 12 bases between. CDR3 amino acids: CASSIEYRGSEQFF. The DNA for the CDR3 is TGTGCCAGTAGTATAGAGTATAGAGGGAGTGAGCAGTTCTTC.